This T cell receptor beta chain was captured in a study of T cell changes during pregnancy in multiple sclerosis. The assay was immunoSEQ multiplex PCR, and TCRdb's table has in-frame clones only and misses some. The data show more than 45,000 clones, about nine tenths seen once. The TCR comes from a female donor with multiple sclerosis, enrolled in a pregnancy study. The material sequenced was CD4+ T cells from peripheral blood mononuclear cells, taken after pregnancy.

The CDR3 DNA follows: TGTGCTAGTGGTTTGGTAGGGGAGGCATCTGAGAACTACAATGAGCAGTTCTTC. Translating it yields CASGLVGEASENYNEQFF. The rearrangement joins TRBV12-5 to TRBJ2-1, with a tentative D call TRBD2 (6 bases). The CDR3 contains 18 residues. The V end lost 0 bases, the J end lost 3 bases, and 18 bases lay between the germline ends. Germline V gene lookup returns CDR1 LGHNT and CDR2 FRNRAP.